These 15 T cell receptor beta chains originate from one sample sequenced in a study of CD8+ T cells in alopecia areata. After isolation, RNA underwent reverse transcription to generate cDNA as the sequencing template. Here immunoSEQ multiplex PCR was the method, and the copy in TCRdb shows in-frame clones only, minus some. The data contain some 150,000 clones, 67% of them singletons. The specimen was CD8+ T cells sorted from blood, collected at week 0. These receptors originate from a human donor with alopecia areata.

The chain links TRBV5-1 to TRBJ2-5, with D perhaps TRBD1 (5 bases). The CDR3 has 14 amino acids. V dropped 0 bases and J dropped 3 bases, with 9 bases sitting between them. CDR1 is SGHRS, CDR2 YFSETQ, per germline. CDR3 in DNA: TGCGCCAGCAGCTTGGTAAGGGGCGAAGAGACCCAGTACTTC. Encoded protein: CASSLVRGEETQYF.

This clone was recorded a few times. The gene calls are TRBV25-1 and TRBJ1-2, with a possible D match to TRBD1 (6 bases). The CDR3 spans 12 residues. Trimming removed 7 bases from V and 6 bases from J, with 12 bases in between. Per germline, CDR1 MGHDK and CDR2 SYGVNS. CDR3 nucleotide sequence: TGTGCCAGCAAATACGGGGGGCATGGCTACACCTTC. It is translated as CASKYGGHGYTF.

The chain employs TRBV5-1 and TRBJ2-2, with D perhaps TRBD1 (7 bases). Trimming stripped 3 bases from V and 7 bases from J, with 16 bases between. The CDR3 has 15 residues. CDR1 SGHRS and CDR2 YFSETQ come from the germline V gene. In DNA form, the CDR3 reads TGCGCCAGCAGCTCCTCAGGGGGGCCGGTCGGGGAGCTGTTTTTT. Translating it yields CASSSSGGPVGELFF.

This chain links TRBV5-1 with TRBJ2-7, with 10 bases identical to TRBD2. The junction had 9 bases not matched to a gene; V was cut back by 1 base and J by 5 bases. Germline V lookup: CDR1 SGHRS, CDR2 YFSETQ. The CDR3 is made up of 16 amino acids. The CDR3 sequence: CASSLRSGGAGDEQYF. CDR3 in DNA: TGCGCCAGCAGCTTGAGAAGCGGGGGGGCTGGCGACGAGCAGTACTTC.

The chain is built from TRBV29-1 and TRBJ2-7, with D hard to call. Per germline, CDR1 SQVTM and CDR2 ANQGSEA. The V and J ends lost 0 bases and 3 bases respectively, with 12 bases between them. The CDR3 runs 14 residues. Here the CDR3 reads CSVEERRGNYEQYF. In DNA, the CDR3 is TGCAGCGTTGAAGAACGACGTGGAAACTACGAGCAGTACTTC.

This clone was detected once. This chain uses TRBV27 with TRBJ1-2; D gene uncertain. V lost 6 bases and J 3 bases, leaving 11 bases between the germline ends. Germline CDR1 MNHEY, CDR2 SMNVEV (reference sequence). The CDR3 covers 13 residues. The DNA of the CDR3 is TGTGCCAGCAGGCCAGGAGGATACTATGGCTACACCTTC. Its protein is CASRPGGYYGYTF.

The V call is TRBV27, the J call TRBJ2-1; no firm D call. Germline V gene lookup returns CDR1 MNHEY and CDR2 SMNVEV (reference sequence). The CDR3 covers 16 residues. The V and J ends lost 5 bases and 3 bases respectively, with 17 bases between them. Written as DNA, the CDR3 is TGTGCCAGCAGTCCTCCCCCGGACGGGTACTACAATGAGCAGTTCTTC. Translation gives CASSPPPDGYYNEQFF.

The rearrangement links TRBV6-5 to TRBJ2-7; 7 nucleotides match TRBD1. The germline V gene has CDR1 MNHEY and CDR2 SVGAGI. The CDR3 runs 13 residues. With V trimmed by 6 bases and J by 6 bases, 8 bases remained unmatched. The DNA for the CDR3 is TGTGCCAGCAGCCCGGGACAGAAGACCGAGCAGTACTTC. Amino acid sequence: CASSPGQKTEQYF.

V usage is TRBV5-6 and J usage is TRBJ2-1; TRBD2 might be the D (6 bases). The length of the CDR3 is 13 residues. Germline lookup yields CDR1 SGHDT and CDR2 YYEEEE. Trimming removed 6 bases at V and 14 bases at J, with 21 bases between. CDR3 residues: CASIQRLGQREFF. In DNA, the CDR3 is TGTGCCAGCATCCAAAGACTAGGGCAGCGGGAGTTCTTC.

V usage is TRBV7-9 and J usage is TRBJ2-7, with D unresolved. Germline V gene data show CDR1 as SEHNR and CDR2 as FQNEAQ (reference sequence). This CDR3 has 14 residues. V lost 4 bases and J 1 base, leaving 11 bases between the germline ends. The CDR3 loop reads CASSSASPSYEQYF. The DNA of the CDR3 is TGTGCCAGCAGCTCCGCCAGCCCTTCCTACGAGCAGTACTTC.

This chain joins TRBV5-6 and TRBJ2-5; possible D gene TRBD2, 7 bases. Germline CDR1 and CDR2: SGHDT and YYEEEE. The CDR3 spans 15 residues. Trimming cost V 6 bases and J 4 bases, with 19 bases left between them. CDR3 in DNA: TGTGCCAGCACCCTGGGATCCGGGGGGCTAGAGACCCAGTACTTC. This sequence encodes CASTLGSGGLETQYF.

This CDR3 reads CASSAGREKLFF. The CDR3 DNA follows: TGTGCCAGCAGTGCCGGTCGTGAAAAACTGTTTTTT. The rearrangement links TRBV25-1 to TRBJ1-4, with unresolved D. The germline V gene has CDR1 MGHDK and CDR2 SYGVNS. This CDR3 has 12 residues. V lost 4 bases, J lost 7 bases, and 7 bases lay in between.

The J gene is TRBJ2-1, the V gene TRBV25-1, with D hard to call. The V gene lost 4 bases and the J gene lost 6 bases, with 7 bases spanning the gap. Germline CDR1 reads MGHDK; CDR2 reads SYGVNS. There are 12 residues in the CDR3. The CDR3 DNA is TGTGCCAGCAGTGGCTACGGCAATGAGCAGTTCTTC. Its protein is CASSGYGNEQFF.

On this clone: Different DNA sequences within this sample yield the same CDR3. This sequence joins TRBV9 and TRBJ2-1, with D uncertain. This CDR3 contains 8 residues. Trimming pared 4 bases from V and 13 bases from J, leaving 3 bases between. Germline-derived CDR1 and CDR2 are SGDLS and YYNGEE. The CDR3 region is CASSPQFF. The CDR3, as DNA: TGTGCCAGCAGCCCACAGTTCTTC.

This clone was detected once. This sequence joins TRBV6-6 and TRBJ2-5; unclear D gene. V lost 0 bases to trimming and J lost 5 bases, with 10 bases between them. CDR3 length: 14 amino acids. Germline CDR1 reads MNHNY; CDR2 reads SVGAGI (reference sequence). CDR3 DNA sequence: TGTGCCAGCAGTTACTCGACTGGGGTTGAGACCCAGTACTTC. Amino acid sequence: CASSYSTGVETQYF.